This T cell receptor beta chain is from a study of blood T cell repertoires in COVID-19. The CDR3 is 16 amino acids. Looked up from germline, CDR1 is SNHLY and CDR2 is FYNNEI. The V end was cut by 6 bases, the J end by 2 bases, with 17 bases between. The method was immunoSEQ multiplex PCR; TCRdb's version includes in-frame clones alone and lacks a portion of them. The sample consists of about 380,000 clones, 87% of them appearing once. This chain uses TRBV2 with TRBJ1-5; D ambiguous. The sequencing input was PBMCs or T cells enriched from blood (not recorded which). This TCR was sampled from a man aged 25 to 40 who had recovered from COVID-19. DNA for the CDR3: TGTGCCAGCAGCAGCCAAGGTGGAGTGGGCAATCAGCCCCAGCATTTT. Protein product: CASSSQGGVGNQPQHF.